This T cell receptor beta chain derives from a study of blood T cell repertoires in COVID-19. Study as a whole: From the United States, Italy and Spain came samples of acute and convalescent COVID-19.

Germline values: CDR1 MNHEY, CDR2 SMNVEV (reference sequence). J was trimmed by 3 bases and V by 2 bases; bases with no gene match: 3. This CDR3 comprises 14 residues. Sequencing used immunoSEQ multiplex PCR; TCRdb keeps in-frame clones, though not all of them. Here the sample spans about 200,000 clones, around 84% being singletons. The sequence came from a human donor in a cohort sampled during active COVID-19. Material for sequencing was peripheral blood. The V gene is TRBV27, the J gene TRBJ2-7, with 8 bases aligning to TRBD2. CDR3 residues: CASSLSLAGYEQYF. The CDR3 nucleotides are TGTGCCAGCAGTTTAAGCCTAGCGGGCTACGAGCAGTACTTC.